This T cell receptor (beta chain) was obtained from a study of cytomegalovirus exposure and HLA in healthy donors. Study results and limitations: Presence/absence results assume similar sequencing depth per donor, which may not hold. There was a cluster of highly shared sequence variants that was likely a sequencing artifact.

Unrecorded immune exposures were likely, despite nominal health at sampling. The V end was cut by 2 bases, the J end by 3 bases, with 14 bases between. The CDR3 length is 16 residues. The germline V gene encodes CDR1 ENHRY and CDR2 SYGVKD. On this clone: Its target is not known.

PCR was performed using 60 Vbeta and 13 Jbeta primers. This table comes from immunoSEQ multiplex PCR, and its TCRdb copy is limited to in-frame clones, with some not included. Of about 91,000 clones listed, around nine tenths are singletons. Sequencing was done on a sample of PBMCs. This clonotype originated in a man younger than 40 in good health and CMV-seropositive. The rearrangement joins TRBV10-3 to TRBJ1-3; D may be TRBD1 (5 bases). The CDR3 protein is CAISEGEDSVGNTIYF. In DNA, the CDR3 is TGTGCCATCAGTGAGGGGGAAGACAGTGTTGGAAACACCATATATTTT.